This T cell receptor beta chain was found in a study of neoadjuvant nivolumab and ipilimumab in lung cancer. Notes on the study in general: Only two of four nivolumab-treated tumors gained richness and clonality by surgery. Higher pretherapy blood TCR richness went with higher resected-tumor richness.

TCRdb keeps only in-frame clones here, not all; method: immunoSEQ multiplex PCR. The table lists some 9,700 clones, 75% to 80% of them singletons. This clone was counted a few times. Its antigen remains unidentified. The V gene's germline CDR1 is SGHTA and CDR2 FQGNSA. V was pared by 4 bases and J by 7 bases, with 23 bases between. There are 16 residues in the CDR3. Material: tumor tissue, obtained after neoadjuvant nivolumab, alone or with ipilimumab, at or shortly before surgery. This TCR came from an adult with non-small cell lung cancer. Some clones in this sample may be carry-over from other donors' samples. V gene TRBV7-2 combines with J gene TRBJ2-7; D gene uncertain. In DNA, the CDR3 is TGTGCCAGCAGCTCCGGACCCCAAAGGAATTCGAGGGAGCAGTACTTC. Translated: CASSSGPQRNSREQYF.